One and the same sample provided the 21 T cell receptor beta chains below, sequenced in a study of T cells in Graves' hyperthyroidism and ophthalmopathy. From RNA transcripts, TCR beta CDR3 regions were amplified. TCR CDR3 underwent first-round RT-PCR with the HTBI primer set. Via MiXCR, TCRdb re-called the multiplex PCR reads, giving one row per CDR3 protein. This sample has 480,000 or so distinct CDR3 sequences, with over 35% found just once. Input material: peripheral blood or thyroid tissue (not recorded which). The source of these receptors is an adult woman with Graves' disease, either hyperthyroidism or ophthalmopathy (not recorded which).

This clonotype was seen repeatedly, ten times or more. DNA for the CDR3: TGTGCCAGCAGACCGGACAGGGGATACTCCGGGGAGCTGTTTTTT. Translating it yields CASRPDRGYSGELFF. V usage is TRBV7-2 and J usage is TRBJ2-2; 9 bases are shared with TRBD1. Trimming removed 6 bases from V and 6 bases from J; junction bases left unmatched: 8. This CDR3 is built from 15 residues. In germline, CDR1 is SGHTA, CDR2 FQGNSA.

This clonotype was detected ten times or more. The chain uses TRBV12-3 or TRBV12-4 and TRBJ1-2; no definite D call. The CDR3 is 13 residues long. With 1 base removed from V and 4 bases from J, the gap between germline ends came to 7 bases. CDR3 in amino acids: CASSLDRIYGYTF. DNA for the CDR3: TGTGCCAGCAGTTTAGACAGAATCTATGGCTACACCTTC.

This clonotype was counted at least ten times. This clone may be a read error of a much larger clone one base away. This chain uses TRBV7-9 with TRBJ1-2; the D gene is possibly TRBD1 (6 bases). V was cut by 5 bases and J by 9 bases, with 13 bases left in between. CDR3 length: 12 residues. From germline, CDR1 is SEHNR and CDR2 FQNEAQ (reference sequence). The CDR3 loop reads CASSHRVGSYTF. CDR3 DNA: TGTGCCAGCAGCCACAGGGTAGGCAGCTACACCTTC.

Concerning this clonotype itself: This may be a read error, as it is one base from a much larger clone. The gene calls are TRBV7-9 and TRBJ2-5; unclear D gene. CDR3 length: 14 residues. Germline CDR1 and CDR2: SEHNR and FQNEAQ (reference sequence). CDR3 loop: CASSFEESWETQYF. Written as DNA, the CDR3 is TGCGCCAGCAGCTTTGAAGAGAGTTGGGAGACCCAGTACTTC.

The chain recombines TRBV12-3 or TRBV12-4 with TRBJ1-2; possibly TRBD1 for D (5 bases). V lost 4 bases and J lost 8, with 11 bases in between. The CDR3 runs 12 residues. The CDR3 DNA sequence: TGTGCCAGCAGTTGGGGGTCGGGCGGCTACACCTTC. It is translated as CASSWGSGGYTF.

The rearrangement uses TRBV20-1 and TRBJ2-7, with 9 bases lining up with TRBD2. The CDR3 spans 14 residues. Germline V CDR1 and CDR2: DFQATT, SNEGSKA (reference sequence). V lost 1 base and J lost 5; bases outside the gene matches: 6. The CDR3 bases are TGCAGTGCTAGAGTTGGAGCGGGAGGCCACGAGCAGTACTTC. This codes for CSARVGAGGHEQYF.

In its sample, this clonotype was seen a few times. The genes are TRBV24-1 and TRBJ2-5; 11 bases line up with TRBD1. Trimming took 10 bases from V and 5 from J; bases not matched to a gene: 2. The V gene's germline CDR1 is KGHDR and CDR2 SFDVKD. This CDR3 has 12 residues. CDR3 sequence reads: CATGQGEETQYF. Here the CDR3 DNA reads TGTGCCACGGGACAGGGGGAGGAGACCCAGTACTTC.

The rearrangement joins TRBV7-2 to TRBJ1-5, with 8 bases identical to TRBD1. The germline V gene encodes CDR1 SGHTA and CDR2 FQGNSA. V gave up 5 bases and J gave up 2 bases; unmatched junction bases: 11. This CDR3 is 17 amino acids long. The CDR3 region is CASSVNRGSTGNQPQHF. CDR3 coding DNA: TGTGCCAGCAGCGTCAACAGGGGGTCCACGGGCAATCAGCCCCAGCATTTT. The full variable domain, completed using reference TRBV7-2 and TRBJ1-5, is GAGVSQSPSNKVTEKGKDVELRCDPISGHTALYWYRQSLGQGLEFLIYFQGNSAPDKSGLPSDRFSAERTGGSVSTLTIQRTQQEDSAVYLCASSVNRGSTGNQPQHFGDGTRLSIL.

At least ten counts were recorded for this clonotype. The gene calls are TRBV5-1 and TRBJ2-5; D might be TRBD1 or TRBD2, each matching 5 bases. Germline V lookup: CDR1 SGHRS, CDR2 YFSETQ. V gave up 2 bases and J gave up 5 bases, with 13 bases separating them. The CDR3 has 14 residues. CDR3 DNA: TGCGCCAGCAGCTTTGCCAGGGAGATGGAGACCCAGTACTTC. Translation gives CASSFAREMETQYF.

In this sample, this clonotype turned up many times. The V and J genes are TRBV7-9 and TRBJ1-3; no clear D. CDR1 is SEHNR, CDR2 FQNEAQ, per germline (reference sequence). Deletions cut 1 base from V and 2 bases from J, with 3 bases between. The CDR3 covers 13 residues. The CDR3 nucleotides read TGTGCCAGCAGCTTAGTGGCTGGAAACACCATATATTTT. Amino acid sequence: CASSLVAGNTIYF. The variable domain in full, with the rest retrieved from reference TRBV7-9 and TRBJ1-3, is DTGVSQNPRHKITKRGQNVTFRCDPISEHNRLYWYRQTLGQGPEFLTYFQNEAQLEKSRLLSDRFSAERPKGSFSTLEIQRTEQGDSAMYLCASSLVAGNTIYFGEGSWLTVV.

The table lists this clonotype with many counts. The gene calls are TRBV11-2 and TRBJ2-5, with 7 bases identical to TRBD1. The J segment lost 2 bases and the V segment lost 1 base, leaving 7 bases of the junction unmatched. This CDR3 comprises 16 residues. Germline V gives CDR1 SGHAT, CDR2 FQNNGV. CDR3 residues: CASSLVLGTAQETQYF. The CDR3, as DNA: TGTGCCAGCAGCTTAGTCCTCGGGACAGCACAAGAGACCCAGTACTTC.

This chain links TRBV7-9 with TRBJ2-7, with D perhaps matching TRBD1 or TRBD2 (5 bases each). V was shortened by 6 bases and J by 2 bases, with 14 bases between the two germline ends. There are 14 residues in the CDR3. CDR1 and CDR2 from the germline V gene are SEHNR and FQNEAQ (reference sequence). The CDR3 DNA is TGTGCCAGCAGTCCCGGGACCGATACCTACGAGCAGTACTTC. This encodes CASSPGTDTYEQYF.

At least ten counts were recorded for this clonotype. The rearrangement joins TRBV29-1 to TRBJ1-1; TRBD1 might be the D (6 bases). V was shortened by 4 bases and J by 0 bases, with 15 bases between the two germline ends. The CDR3 contains 15 residues. The germline V gene encodes CDR1 SQVTM and CDR2 ANQGSEA. In nucleotides, the CDR3 is TGCAGCGTTGCAAGGACGGACAGTTTGAACACTGAAGCTTTCTTT. The encoded protein is CSVARTDSLNTEAFF.

In its sample, this clonotype was seen many times. The chain carries TRBV20-1 and TRBJ1-2, with TRBD1 identical over 7 bases. In germline, CDR1 is DFQATT, CDR2 SNEGSKA (reference sequence). The V segment lost 4 bases and the J segment 3 bases; nucleotides outside the gene matches: 2. The CDR3 consists of 12 residues. The CDR3 bases are TGCAGTGCTAAGACAGGGTACTATGGCTACACCTTC. The encoded protein is CSAKTGYYGYTF.

The sample holds a few counts of this clonotype. The chain uses TRBV10-3 and TRBJ2-5, with D possibly TRBD2 on 6 matching bases. Trimming took 4 bases from V and 2 from J, leaving 14 bases between them. The CDR3 is made up of 15 amino acids. The germline gives CDR1 ENHRY, CDR2 SYGVKD. CDR3 bases: TGTGCCATCAGTGGATCCACGGGGAGGCAAGAGACCCAGTACTTC. Protein: CAISGSTGRQETQYF.

The chain has TRBV20-1 and TRBJ1-2, with 10 bases lining up with TRBD1. CDR3 size: 16 residues. The V gene's germline CDR1 is DFQATT and CDR2 SNEGSKA (reference sequence). The CDR3 nucleotides read TGCAGCCCATACGGGACAGGGGCCAGACCTGACTATGGCTACACCTTC. It specifies CSPYGTGARPDYGYTF.

CDR3 protein: CASSSGIDQPQHF. In DNA form, the CDR3 reads TGCGCCAGCAGCTCGGGAATCGATCAGCCCCAGCATTTT. The chain carries TRBV5-1 and TRBJ1-5; D uncertain. Germline assignment: CDR1 SGHRS and CDR2 YFSETQ. The CDR3 loop spans 13 amino acids. Trimming took off 3 bases at V and 5 bases at J, with 9 bases between the two ends.

Only one count was recorded for this clonotype. This sequence joins TRBV5-1 and TRBJ1-2, with D perhaps matching TRBD1 (5 bases). The V end lost 1 base, the J end lost 3 bases, and 16 bases lay between the germline ends. The CDR3 length is 16 residues. Germline V gene sequence: CDR1 SGHRS, CDR2 YFSETQ. In nucleotides, the CDR3 is TGCGCCAGCAGCTTGCTGGGCGGGGCAGAAGACTATGGCTACACCTTC. This gives the protein CASSLLGGAEDYGYTF. Full variable domain (missing parts from reference TRBV5-1 and TRBJ1-2): KAGVTQTPRYLIKTRGQQVTLSCSPISGHRSVSWYQQTPGQGLQFLFEYFSETQRNKGNFPGRFSGRQFSNSRSEMNVSTLELGDSALYLCASSLLGGAEDYGYTFGSGTRLTVV.

Regarding this clonotype: A much bigger clone sits one base away, suggesting this may be a read error. The V gene is TRBV20-1, the J gene TRBJ2-2; D tentatively reads TRBD1 or TRBD2 (5 bases each). Trimming pared 6 bases from V and 4 bases from J, leaving 18 bases between. CDR3 length: 15 residues. Germline V gene sequence: CDR1 DFQATT, CDR2 SNEGSKA (reference sequence). The CDR3 bases are TGCAGTGCCAGGGATCCCGGGAAGGTCACCGGGGAGCTGTTTTTT. This encodes CSARDPGKVTGELFF.

This clonotype was recorded many times. The gene calls are TRBV5-6 and TRBJ2-5, with D tentatively TRBD1 (5 bases). Trimming left V 2 bases short and J 4 bases short, with 9 bases between. The CDR3 is 13 amino acids. Germline values: CDR1 SGHDT, CDR2 YYEEEE. This CDR3 reads CASSFTGSETQYF. In DNA form, the CDR3 reads TGTGCCAGCAGCTTCACAGGTTCAGAGACCCAGTACTTC.

The rearrangement joins TRBV20-1 to TRBJ1-5; D is uncertain. The ends were cut back, 5 bases at V and 0 bases at J, with 14 bases in the middle. The germline V gene encodes CDR1 DFQATT and CDR2 SNEGSKA (reference sequence). The CDR3 loop spans 15 amino acids. The DNA of the CDR3 is TGCAGTGCTCTAACCGCAGGTTATAGCAATCAGCCCCAGCATTTT. It encodes CSALTAGYSNQPQHF.